The clone carrying this T cell receptor (beta chain) has a handful of counts. Its antigen is still unknown. This sample was included in a study of blood T cells in healthy people across ages. It was with a sample-barcoded 5' primer and a J-beta primer mix that a second PCR of roughly 6 to 12 cycles was run. Through a template-switch adaptor with 12 random nucleotides, each cDNA molecule received a tag. From the 5' RACE reads, TCRdb called clonotypes with MiXCR, one entry per CDR3 protein. The sample gives some 890,000 distinct CDR3 sequences, 25% to 30% of which show up once; roughly 10% is in the top ten. General study results and limits: Estimates of total diversity, which came from one million sequenced T cells, were considered to be underestimates.

The CDR3 is made up of 14 amino acids. Trimming left V 6 bases short and J 2 bases short, with 16 bases between. CDR1 is DFQATT, CDR2 SNEGSKA, per germline (reference sequence). The sample was also reused in another study, on T cells of mothers and their children. That source adds: Second-PCR primer M1S introduced sample barcodes and 2-4 random nucleotides. Slightly, though not significantly, more overlap was seen in related than in unrelated mother-child pairs.

This chain joins TRBV20-1 and TRBJ2-5; D assignment may be TRBD1 or TRBD2 (6 bases each). The sample taken for sequencing was blood. The receptor's source is a woman aged 40 to 50 in good health. The CDR3 DNA is TGCAGTGCGATCCGACGGGGGCTACAAGAGACCCAGTACTTC. Translated, it gives CSAIRRGLQETQYF.